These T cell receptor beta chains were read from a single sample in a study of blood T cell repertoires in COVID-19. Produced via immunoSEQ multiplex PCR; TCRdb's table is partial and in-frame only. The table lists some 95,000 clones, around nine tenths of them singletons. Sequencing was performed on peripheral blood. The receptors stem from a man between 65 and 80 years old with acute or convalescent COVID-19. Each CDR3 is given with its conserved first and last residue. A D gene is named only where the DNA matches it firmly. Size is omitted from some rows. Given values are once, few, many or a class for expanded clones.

TGTGCCAGCAGCTACGGGACAGGGAGGCACTTGAACACTGAAGCTTTCTTT,CASSYGTGRHLNTEAFF,TRBJ1-1,NA,TRBD1,TRBV5-8
TGCAGCGTCCAGACAGGGGCGAACACTGAAGCTTTCTTT,CSVQTGANTEAFF,TRBJ1-1,NA,TRBD1,TRBV29-1
TGTGCCAGCAGTGGAAATAGAACAGGGGTCGATAATGAAAAACTGTTTTTT,CASSGNRTGVDNEKLFF,TRBJ1-4,NA,TRBD1,TRBV6-4
TGTGCCAGCAGCCCACAGGGGATACTGGAGACCCAGTACTTC,CASSPQGILETQYF,TRBJ2-5,NA,TRBD1,TRBV9
TGTGCCAGCGAGGGGGACCACAATGAGCAGTTCTTC,CASEGDHNEQFF,TRBJ2-1,NA,NA,TRBV28
TGTGCCAGCAGCCTGCAGAAGTCCACAGATACGCAGTATTTT,CASSLQKSTDTQYF,TRBJ2-3,NA,NA,TRBV4-2
TGTGCCAGTAGTTTCAACAGGGGGGTTAACACTGAAGCTTTCTTT,CASSFNRGVNTEAFF,TRBJ1-1,once,TRBD1,TRBV19
TGTGCCAGCAGTGATGACAGGGTTGGATATGGCTACACCTTC,CASSDDRVGYGYTF,TRBJ1-2,NA,TRBD1,TRBV2
TGTGCCAGCAGCGGCCGACAGGGGAATAACTATGGCTACACCTTC,CASSGRQGNNYGYTF,TRBJ1-2,once,TRBD1,TRBV9
TGTGCCAGCAGCCCCTCGACAGGGTACTACAATGAGCAGTTCTTC,CASSPSTGYYNEQFF,TRBJ2-1,NA,TRBD1,TRBV7-2